This paragraph reports one T cell receptor beta chain. Its antigen is unidentified. These data belong to a study of T cell responses to AZD1222 COVID-19 vaccine. Turning to the study itself: Second-dose intervals of approximately 4 or approximately 12 weeks were pooled.

Produced via immunoSEQ multiplex PCR; TCRdb's table is partial and in-frame only. Of around 140,000 clones in the sample, roughly nine tenths were seen once. Trimming took 4 bases from V and 7 from J; bases not matched to a gene: 4. The CDR3 runs 13 residues. Germline CDR1 is MNHEY and CDR2 is SVGAGI. Regarding the study as a whole: As reported, nearly half of all spike-specific TCRs target variant regions that are unmutated. Donors in the cohort were predominantly white British and more often female, and clonal diversity was possibly underestimated.

V usage is TRBV6-5 and J usage is TRBJ1-3, with 7 positions matching TRBD1. The sequenced sample was peripheral blood, obtained on day 0 of AZD1222 vaccination. The TCR sequence derives from an adult in good health. Here the CDR3 reads CASSFGTANTIYF. In nucleotides, the CDR3 is TGTGCCAGCAGTTTCGGGACAGCTAACACCATATATTTT.